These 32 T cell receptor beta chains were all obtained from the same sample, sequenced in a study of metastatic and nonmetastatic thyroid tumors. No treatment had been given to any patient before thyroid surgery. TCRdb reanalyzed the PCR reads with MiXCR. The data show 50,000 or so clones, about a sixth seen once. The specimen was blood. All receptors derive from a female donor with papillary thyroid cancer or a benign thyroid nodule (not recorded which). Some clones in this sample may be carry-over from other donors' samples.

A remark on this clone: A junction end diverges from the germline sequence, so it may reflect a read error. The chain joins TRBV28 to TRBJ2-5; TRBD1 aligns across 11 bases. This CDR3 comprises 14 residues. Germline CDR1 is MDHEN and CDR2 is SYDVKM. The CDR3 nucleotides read TGCGCCAGCAGTATGCATGGGACAGGGGGGACCCAGTACTTC. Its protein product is CASSMHGTGGTQYF.

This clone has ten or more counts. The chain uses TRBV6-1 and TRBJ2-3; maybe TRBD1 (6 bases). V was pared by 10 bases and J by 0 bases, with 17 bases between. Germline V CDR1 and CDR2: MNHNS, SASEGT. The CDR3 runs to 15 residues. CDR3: CATTPTGYSTDTQYF. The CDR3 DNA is TGTGCCACCACCCCGACAGGTTATAGCACAGATACGCAGTATTTT.

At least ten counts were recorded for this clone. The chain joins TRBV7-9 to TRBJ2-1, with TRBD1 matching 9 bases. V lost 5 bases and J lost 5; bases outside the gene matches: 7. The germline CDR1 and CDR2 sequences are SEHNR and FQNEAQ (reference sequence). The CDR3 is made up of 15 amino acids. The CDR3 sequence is CASSDRDRVNNEQFF. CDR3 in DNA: TGTGCCAGCAGCGACCGGGACAGGGTGAACAATGAGCAGTTCTTC.

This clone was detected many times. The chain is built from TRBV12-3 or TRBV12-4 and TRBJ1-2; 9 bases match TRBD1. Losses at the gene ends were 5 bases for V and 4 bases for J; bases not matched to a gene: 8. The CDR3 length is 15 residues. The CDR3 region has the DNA TGTGCCAGCAGTACCGGACAGGGGTCGAGCTATGGCTACACCTTC. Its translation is CASSTGQGSSYGYTF.

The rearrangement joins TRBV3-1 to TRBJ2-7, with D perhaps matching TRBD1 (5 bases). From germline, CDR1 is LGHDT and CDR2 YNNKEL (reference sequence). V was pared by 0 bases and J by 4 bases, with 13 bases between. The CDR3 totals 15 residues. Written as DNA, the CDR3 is TGTGCCAGCAGCCAAGATCAGGGTTGGGGATACGAGCAGTACTTC. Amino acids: CASSQDQGWGYEQYF.

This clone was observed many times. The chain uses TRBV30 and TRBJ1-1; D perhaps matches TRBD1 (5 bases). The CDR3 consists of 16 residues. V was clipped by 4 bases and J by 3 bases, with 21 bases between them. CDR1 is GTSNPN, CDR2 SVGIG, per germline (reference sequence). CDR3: CAWTSWTKGTDTEAFF. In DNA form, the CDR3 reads TGTGCCTGGACGAGTTGGACAAAGGGAACTGACACTGAAGCTTTCTTT. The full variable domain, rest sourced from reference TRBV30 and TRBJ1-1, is SQTIHQWPATLVQPVGSPLSLECTVEGTSNPNLYWYRQAAGRGLQLLFYSVGIGQISSEVPQNLSASRPQDRQFILSSKKLLLSDSGFYLCAWTSWTKGTDTEAFFGQGTRLTVV.

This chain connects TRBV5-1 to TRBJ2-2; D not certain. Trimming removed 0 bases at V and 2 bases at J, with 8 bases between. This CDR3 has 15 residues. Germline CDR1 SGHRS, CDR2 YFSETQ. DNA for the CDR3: TGCGCCAGCAGCTTGGGAGCGTCTAACACCGGGGAGCTGTTTTTT. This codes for CASSLGASNTGELFF.

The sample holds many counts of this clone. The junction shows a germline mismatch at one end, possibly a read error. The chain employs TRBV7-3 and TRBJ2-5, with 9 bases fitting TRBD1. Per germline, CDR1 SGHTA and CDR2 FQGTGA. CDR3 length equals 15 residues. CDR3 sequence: CASSLTGTGQETQYF. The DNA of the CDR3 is TGTGCCAGCAGTTTAACCGGGACAGGGCAAGAGACCCAGTACTTC. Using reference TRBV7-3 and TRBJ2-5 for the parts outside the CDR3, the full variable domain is GAGVSQTPSNKVTEKGKYVELRCDPISGHTALYWYRQSLGQGPEFLIYFQGTGAADDSGLPNDRFFAVRPEGSVSTLKIQRTERGDSAVYLCASSLTGTGQETQYFGPGTRLLVL.

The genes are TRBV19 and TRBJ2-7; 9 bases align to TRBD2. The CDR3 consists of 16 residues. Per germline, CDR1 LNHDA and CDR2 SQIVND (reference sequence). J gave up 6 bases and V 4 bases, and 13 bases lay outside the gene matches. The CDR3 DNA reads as TGTGCCAGTAGTACGACCCCGGGGGGACTAGCAGGCGAGCAGTACTTC. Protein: CASSTTPGGLAGEQYF.

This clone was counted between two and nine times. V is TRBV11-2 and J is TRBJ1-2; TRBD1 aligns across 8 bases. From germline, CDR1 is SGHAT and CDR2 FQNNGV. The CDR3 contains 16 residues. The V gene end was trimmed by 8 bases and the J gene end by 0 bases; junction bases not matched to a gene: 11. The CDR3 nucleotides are TGTGCCAGCGGCGAGGCAGGGGGCTCCCCTAACTATGGCTACACCTTC. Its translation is CASGEAGGSPNYGYTF.

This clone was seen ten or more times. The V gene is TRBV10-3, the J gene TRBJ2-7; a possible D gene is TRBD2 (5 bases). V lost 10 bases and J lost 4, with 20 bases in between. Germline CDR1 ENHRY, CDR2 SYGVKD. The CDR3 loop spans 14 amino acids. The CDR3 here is CATGLTPNPYEQYF. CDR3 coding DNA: TGTGCCACAGGACTGACCCCGAACCCTTACGAGCAGTACTTC.

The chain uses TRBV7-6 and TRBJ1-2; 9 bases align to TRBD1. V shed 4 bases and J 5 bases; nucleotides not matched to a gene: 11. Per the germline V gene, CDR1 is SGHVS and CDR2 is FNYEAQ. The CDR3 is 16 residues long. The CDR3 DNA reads TGTGCCAGCAGCTCAAATCCGGGACAGGGTACATATGGCTACACCTTC. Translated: CASSSNPGQGTYGYTF.

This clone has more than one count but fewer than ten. CDR3 amino acids: CSAPGTGYADTQYF. DNA for the CDR3: TGCAGTGCTCCCGGGACAGGGTATGCAGATACGCAGTATTTT. This chain uses TRBV20-1 with TRBJ2-3; 9 bases fit TRBD1. J was trimmed by 4 bases and V by 5 bases; bases with no gene match: 7. The CDR3 is 14 amino acids. Germline CDR1 DFQATT, CDR2 SNEGSKA (reference sequence).

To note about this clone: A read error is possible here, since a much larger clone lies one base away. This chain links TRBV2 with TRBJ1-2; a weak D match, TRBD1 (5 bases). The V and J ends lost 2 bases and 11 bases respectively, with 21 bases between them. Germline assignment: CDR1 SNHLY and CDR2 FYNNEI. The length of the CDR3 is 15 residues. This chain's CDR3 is CASSENLGGVYVYTF. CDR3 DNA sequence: TGTGCCAGCAGTGAAAATTTGGGGGGGGTTTATGTTTACACCTTC.

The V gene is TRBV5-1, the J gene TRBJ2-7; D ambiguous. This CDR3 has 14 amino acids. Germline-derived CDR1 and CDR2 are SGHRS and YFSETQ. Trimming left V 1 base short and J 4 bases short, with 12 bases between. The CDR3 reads CASSLSGSIYEQYF. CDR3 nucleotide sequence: TGCGCCAGCAGCTTGAGTGGCAGTATTTACGAGCAGTACTTC.

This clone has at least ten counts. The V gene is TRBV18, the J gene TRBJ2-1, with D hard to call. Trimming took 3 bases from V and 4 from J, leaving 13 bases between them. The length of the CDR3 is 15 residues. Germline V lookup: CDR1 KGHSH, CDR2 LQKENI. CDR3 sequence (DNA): TGTGCCAGCTCACCTAGCACAGCCCGTTACAATGAGCAGTTCTTC. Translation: CASSPSTARYNEQFF.

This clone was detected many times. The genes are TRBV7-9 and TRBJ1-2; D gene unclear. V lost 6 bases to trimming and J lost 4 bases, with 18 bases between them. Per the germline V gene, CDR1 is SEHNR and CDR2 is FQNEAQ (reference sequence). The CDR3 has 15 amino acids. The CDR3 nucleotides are TGTGCCAGCAGGGAATACAGCAGTGGGAGCTATGGCTACACCTTC. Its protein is CASREYSSGSYGYTF.

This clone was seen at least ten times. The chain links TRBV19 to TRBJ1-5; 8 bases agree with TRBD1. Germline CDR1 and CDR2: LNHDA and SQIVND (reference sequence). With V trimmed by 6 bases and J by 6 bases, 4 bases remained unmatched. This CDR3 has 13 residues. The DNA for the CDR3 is TGTGCCAGTAGGGCAGGGGGCCGTCAGCCCCAGCATTTT. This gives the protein CASRAGGRQPQHF.

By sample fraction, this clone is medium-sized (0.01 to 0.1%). CDR3 in amino acids: CASSLAGYHEQYF. Here the CDR3 DNA reads TGTGCCAGCAGTTTGGCCGGCTACCACGAGCAGTACTTC. This chain links TRBV28 with TRBJ2-7; D not certain. Germline CDR1 is MDHEN and CDR2 is SYDVKM. The length of the CDR3 is 13 residues. V gave up 3 bases and J gave up 5 bases, with 11 bases separating them.

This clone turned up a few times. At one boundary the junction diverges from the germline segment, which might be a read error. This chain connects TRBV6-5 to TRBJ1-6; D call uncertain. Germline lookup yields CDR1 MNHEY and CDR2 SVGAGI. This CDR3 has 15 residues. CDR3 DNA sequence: TGTGTCAGCATTTCGGGGAACGAGCATAATTCACCCCTCCACTTT. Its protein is CVSISGNEHNSPLHF.

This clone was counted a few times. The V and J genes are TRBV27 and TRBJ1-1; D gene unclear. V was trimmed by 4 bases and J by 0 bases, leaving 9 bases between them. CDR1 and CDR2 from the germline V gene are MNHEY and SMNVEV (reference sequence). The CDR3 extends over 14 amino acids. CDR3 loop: CASSWGFMNTEAFF. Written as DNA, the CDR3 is TGTGCCAGCAGTTGGGGATTCATGAACACTGAAGCTTTCTTT.

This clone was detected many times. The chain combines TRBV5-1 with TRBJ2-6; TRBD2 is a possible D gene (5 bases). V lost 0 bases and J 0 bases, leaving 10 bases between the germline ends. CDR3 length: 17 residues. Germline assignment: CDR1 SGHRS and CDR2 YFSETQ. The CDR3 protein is CASSLVSGSSGANVLTF. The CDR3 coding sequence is TGCGCCAGCAGCTTGGTGTCTGGGAGCTCTGGGGCCAACGTCCTGACTTTC.

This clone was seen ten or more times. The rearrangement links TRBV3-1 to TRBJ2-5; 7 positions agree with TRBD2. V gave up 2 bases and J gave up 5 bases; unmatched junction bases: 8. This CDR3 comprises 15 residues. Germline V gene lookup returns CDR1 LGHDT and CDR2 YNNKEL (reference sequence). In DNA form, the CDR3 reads TGTGCCAGCAGCCAACTAGCGGCCGTCGGGGAGACCCAGTACTTC. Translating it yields CASSQLAAVGETQYF.

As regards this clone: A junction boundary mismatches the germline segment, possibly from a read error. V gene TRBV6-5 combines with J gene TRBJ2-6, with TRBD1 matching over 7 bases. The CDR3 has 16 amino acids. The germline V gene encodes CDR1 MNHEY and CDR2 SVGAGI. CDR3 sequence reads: CSSSYGTVSGANVLTF. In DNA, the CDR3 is TGTTCCAGCAGTTACGGGACAGTGTCGGGGGCCAACGTCCTGACTTTC.

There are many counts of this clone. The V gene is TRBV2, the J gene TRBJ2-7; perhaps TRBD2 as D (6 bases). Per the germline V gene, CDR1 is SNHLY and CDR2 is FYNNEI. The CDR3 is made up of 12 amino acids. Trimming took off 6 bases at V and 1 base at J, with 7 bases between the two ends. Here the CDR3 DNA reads TGTGCCAGCAGGGCGGGATCCTACGAGCAGTACTTC. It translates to CASRAGSYEQYF.

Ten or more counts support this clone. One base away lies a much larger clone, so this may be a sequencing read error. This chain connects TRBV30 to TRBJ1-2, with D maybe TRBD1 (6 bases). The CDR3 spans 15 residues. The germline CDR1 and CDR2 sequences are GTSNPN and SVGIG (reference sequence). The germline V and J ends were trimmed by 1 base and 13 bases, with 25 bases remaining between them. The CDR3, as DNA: TGTGCCTGGAGTGGAGAAACGGGGGGGGCACATGAGAGCACCTTC. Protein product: CAWSGETGGAHESTF.

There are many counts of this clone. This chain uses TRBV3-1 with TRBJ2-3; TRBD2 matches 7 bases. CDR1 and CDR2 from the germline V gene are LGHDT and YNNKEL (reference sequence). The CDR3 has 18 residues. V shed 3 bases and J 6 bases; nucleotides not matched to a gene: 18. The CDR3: CASSHSKPGLELVDTQYF. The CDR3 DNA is TGTGCCAGCAGCCACTCTAAGCCAGGACTAGAGTTGGTGGATACGCAGTATTTT.

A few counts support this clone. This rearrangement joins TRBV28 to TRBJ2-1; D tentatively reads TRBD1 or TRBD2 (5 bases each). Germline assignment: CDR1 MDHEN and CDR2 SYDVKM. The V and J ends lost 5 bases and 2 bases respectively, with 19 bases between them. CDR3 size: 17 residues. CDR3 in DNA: TGTGCCAGCAGTCCCGCCTGGGGACCTACGACCTACAATGAGCAGTTCTTC. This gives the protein CASSPAWGPTTYNEQFF.

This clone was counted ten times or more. The CDR3 sequence is CSAYMGNPGRGQNIQYF. The CDR3 coding sequence is TGCAGTGCTTATATGGGAAACCCTGGGAGGGGCCAAAACATTCAGTACTTC. The chain couples TRBV20-1 to TRBJ2-4; 7 nucleotides align to TRBD2. The V gene end was trimmed by 5 bases and the J gene end by 5 bases; junction bases not matched to a gene: 18. The germline gives CDR1 DFQATT, CDR2 SNEGSKA (reference sequence). This CDR3 spans 17 amino acids.

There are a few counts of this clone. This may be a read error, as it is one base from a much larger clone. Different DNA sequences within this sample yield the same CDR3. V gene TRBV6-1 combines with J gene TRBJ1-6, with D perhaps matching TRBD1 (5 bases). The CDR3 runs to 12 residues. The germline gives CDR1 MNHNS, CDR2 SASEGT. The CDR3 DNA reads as TGTGCCGGCAGACAGAGCAATTCACCCCTCCACTTC. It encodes CAGRQSNSPLHF.

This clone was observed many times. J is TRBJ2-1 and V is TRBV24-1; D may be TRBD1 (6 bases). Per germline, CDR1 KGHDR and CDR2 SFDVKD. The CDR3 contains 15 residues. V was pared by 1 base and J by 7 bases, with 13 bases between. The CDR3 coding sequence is TGTGCCACCAGTGATTTACAGGGTTCGGGGAATGAGCAGTTCTTC. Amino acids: CATSDLQGSGNEQFF.

CDR3 nucleotides: TGTGCCTGGAGTGTTGGGCAGTGGAGTCCACCCCTCCACTTT. Protein sequence: CAWSVGQWSPPLHF. The genes are TRBV30 and TRBJ1-6, with no clear D. Per germline, CDR1 GTSNPN and CDR2 SVGIG (reference sequence). The CDR3 loop spans 14 amino acids. V lost 0 bases and J 11 bases, leaving 14 bases between the germline ends.